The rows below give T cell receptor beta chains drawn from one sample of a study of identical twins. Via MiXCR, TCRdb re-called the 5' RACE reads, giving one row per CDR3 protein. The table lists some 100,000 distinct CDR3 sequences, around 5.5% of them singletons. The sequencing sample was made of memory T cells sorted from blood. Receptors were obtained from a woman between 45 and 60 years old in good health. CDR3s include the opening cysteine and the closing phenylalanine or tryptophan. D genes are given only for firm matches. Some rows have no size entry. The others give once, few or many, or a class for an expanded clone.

CDR3 DNA: TGCAGTGCTACGAAACAGGGGAGGATCGATCAGCCCCAGCATTTT; CDR3 protein: CSATKQGRIDQPQHF; J gene: TRBJ1-5; D gene: TRBD1; clone size: few; V gene: TRBV20-1
CDR3 DNA: TGCAGTGCTAGAGGCGCAGGGCGGCCCGAGCAGTACTTC; CDR3 protein: CSARGAGRPEQYF; J gene: TRBJ2-7; D gene: NA; clone size: many; V gene: TRBV20-1
CDR3 DNA: TGTGCCAGCTCACCACCGAGACTCCCGCTAGGCTACACCTTC; CDR3 protein: CASSPPRLPLGYTF; J gene: TRBJ1-2; D gene: NA; clone size: many; V gene: TRBV18
CDR3 DNA: TGTGCCAGCACCCGACTCGGGACACACGTACCAGATACGCAGTATTTT; CDR3 protein: CASTRLGTHVPDTQYF; J gene: TRBJ2-3; D gene: NA; clone size: many; V gene: TRBV12-3/TRBV12-4
CDR3 DNA: TGTGCCAGCAGTACAGGGGGCCAAAACATTCAGTACTTC; CDR3 protein: CASSTGGQNIQYF; J gene: TRBJ2-4; D gene: TRBD1; clone size: few; V gene: TRBV27
CDR3 DNA: TGTGCCACCAGCAGAGATCGACAGGGGATCGGCAATGAGCAGTTCTTC; CDR3 protein: CATSRDRQGIGNEQFF; J gene: TRBJ2-1; D gene: TRBD1; clone size: many; V gene: TRBV15
CDR3 DNA: TGTGCCAGCAGTCTCCGGGACAGGACTAGCACTGAAGCTTTCTTT; CDR3 protein: CASSLRDRTSTEAFF; J gene: TRBJ1-1; D gene: TRBD1; clone size: many; V gene: TRBV6-5
CDR3 DNA: TGTGCCAGCAGTCTGGACAGGGGAAATCAGCCCCAGCATTTT; CDR3 protein: CASSLDRGNQPQHF; J gene: TRBJ1-5; D gene: TRBD1; clone size: many; V gene: TRBV6-1
CDR3 DNA: TGCAGTGCAAGCACAGGGATACCACCCCTCCACTTT; CDR3 protein: CSASTGIPPLHF; J gene: TRBJ1-6; D gene: NA; clone size: many; V gene: TRBV20-1
CDR3 DNA: TGCGCCAGCAGCTTAGAAGGAACTAATGAAAAACTGTTTTTT; CDR3 protein: CASSLEGTNEKLFF; J gene: TRBJ1-4; D gene: NA; clone size: few; V gene: TRBV5-1
CDR3 DNA: TGTGCCAGCAGTGACTCAGCGTATGGCTACACCTTC; CDR3 protein: CASSDSAYGYTF; J gene: TRBJ1-2; D gene: NA; clone size: NA; V gene: TRBV6-1
CDR3 DNA: TGCAGTGCTAGCGCGACTAGCGGGAGCTCCTACAATGAGCAGTTCTTC; CDR3 protein: CSASATSGSSYNEQFF; J gene: TRBJ2-1; D gene: TRBD2; clone size: many; V gene: TRBV20-1
CDR3 DNA: TGTGCCAGCACCCCCGGACAGCTATCGCAGAAAGTGTTTTACTATGGCTACACCTTC; CDR3 protein: CASTPGQLSQKVFYYGYTF; J gene: TRBJ1-2; D gene: NA; clone size: many; V gene: TRBV7-9
CDR3 DNA: TGTGCCAGCAGCCAACAACAGCAAAATGAAAAACTGTTTTTT; CDR3 protein: CASSQQQQNEKLFF; J gene: TRBJ1-4; D gene: NA; clone size: few; V gene: TRBV3-1
CDR3 DNA: TGTGCCATCGGAGAGAAGGGGGACTACTTCGACGAGCAGTACTTC; CDR3 protein: CAIGEKGDYFDEQYF; J gene: TRBJ2-7; D gene: NA; clone size: NA; V gene: TRBV10-3
CDR3 DNA: TGTGCCAGCAGCCAAGGGTACGGGAGCTCCTACAATGAGCAGTTCTTC; CDR3 protein: CASSQGYGSSYNEQFF; J gene: TRBJ2-1; D gene: NA; clone size: many; V gene: TRBV3-1
CDR3 DNA: TGTGCCAGCAAAATCGACGGTTTAATCTACGAGCAGTACTTC; CDR3 protein: CASKIDGLIYEQYF; J gene: TRBJ2-7; D gene: NA; clone size: many; V gene: TRBV2
CDR3 DNA: TGTGCCATCAGTGGAAACTATGGCTACACCTTC; CDR3 protein: CAISGNYGYTF; J gene: TRBJ1-2; D gene: NA; clone size: many; V gene: TRBV10-3
CDR3 DNA: TGTGCCAGCAGCTGGGAGCGGGAGCCCACAGATACGCAGTATTTT; CDR3 protein: CASSWEREPTDTQYF; J gene: TRBJ2-3; D gene: TRBD2; clone size: many; V gene: TRBV7-9
CDR3 DNA: TGCAGTGCTAGTGGGGGACCACAGGGAGGCCTTACTTATGAGCAGTTCTTC; CDR3 protein: CSASGGPQGGLTYEQFF; J gene: TRBJ2-1; D gene: NA; clone size: many; V gene: TRBV20-1
CDR3 DNA: TGCGCCAGCAAGGGAGACAACACCGGGGAGCTGTTTTTT; CDR3 protein: CASKGDNTGELFF; J gene: TRBJ2-2; D gene: NA; clone size: NA; V gene: TRBV5-1
CDR3 DNA: TGTGCCAGCAGTTTCGTTAGCGGAATTAGCACAGATACGCAGTATTTT; CDR3 protein: CASSFVSGISTDTQYF; J gene: TRBJ2-3; D gene: NA; clone size: many; V gene: TRBV12-3/TRBV12-4